Described below is a single TCR beta chain sequence and its context. Its antigen is currently unknown. In TCRdb, the 5' RACE reads were re-called with MiXCR into one record per CDR3 protein. The sample lists over 200,000 distinct CDR3 sequences; roughly a tenth were seen once. The data were obtained in a study of identical twins. Notes on the study in general: The abundant beta clonotypes from cord blood had fewer insertions, and memory repertoires had none of this. Invariant T cells like MAIT and iNKT could partly confound the zero-insertion analyses.

From germline, CDR1 is SQVTM and CDR2 ANQGSEA. V dropped 1 base and J dropped 5 bases, with 8 bases sitting between them. The CDR3 consists of 12 residues. The chain couples TRBV29-1 to TRBJ1-1; D ambiguous. The receptor's source is a woman under 30 in good health. The sequenced sample consisted of memory (CD45RO+) T cells sorted from blood. CDR3 amino acids: CSVEGVGTEAFF. The CDR3 nucleotides are TGCAGCGTTGAAGGGGTAGGAACTGAAGCTTTCTTT.